The next 7 T cell receptor beta chains were all read from a single sample in a study of blood T cell repertoires in COVID-19. Assay used: immunoSEQ multiplex PCR; TCRdb lists only in-frame clones, some missing. Of over 100,000 clones listed, around 89% are singletons. Input material: peripheral blood. The origin of the receptors is a man aged 55 to 70 with COVID-19, enrolled during active disease.

The CDR3 protein is CASSPSGSGNTIYF. The CDR3 DNA sequence: TGCGCCAGCAGCCCGAGCGGCTCTGGAAACACCATATATTTT. The V gene is TRBV5-1, the J gene TRBJ1-3, with D hard to call. Germline lookup yields CDR1 SGHRS and CDR2 YFSETQ. Trimming removed 4 bases from V and 0 bases from J, with 8 bases in between. The CDR3 has 14 residues.

V usage is TRBV5-4 and J usage is TRBJ1-4; TRBD1 matches at 9 bases. The germline V gene has CDR1 SGHNT and CDR2 YYREEE (reference sequence). V was pared by 4 bases and J by 6 bases, with 7 bases of the junction left unmatched. The CDR3 sequence is 15 residues long. In DNA form, the CDR3 reads TGTGCCAGCAGCCGGCAGGGACAGGGAGATGAAAAACTGTTTTTT. Protein product: CASSRQGQGDEKLFF.

In DNA, the CDR3 is TGTGCCACCAGTGGTCAGACTAGCGGGAGCTCCTACAATGAGCAGTTCTTC. This translates into CATSGQTSGSSYNEQFF. V usage is TRBV24-1 and J usage is TRBJ2-1; TRBD2 matches at 12 bases. Unmatched junction bases numbered 4, after V lost 5 bases and J lost 0 bases. The CDR3 runs 17 residues. Germline CDR1 KGHDR, CDR2 SFDVKD.

The V call is TRBV5-1, the J call TRBJ1-1; 7 bases line up with TRBD1. Germline V CDR1 and CDR2: SGHRS, YFSETQ. Trimming at V came to 4 bases and at J to 4 bases, leaving 7 bases not matched to a gene. This CDR3 has 14 amino acids. The CDR3 loop reads CASSNTGAVTEAFF. The CDR3 DNA follows: TGCGCCAGCAGCAACACAGGGGCGGTCACTGAAGCTTTCTTT.

This chain joins TRBV28 and TRBJ2-7, with D possibly being TRBD2 (5 bases). The V end was cut by 6 bases, the J end by 4 bases, with 19 bases between. CDR1 is MDHEN, CDR2 SYDVKM, per germline. The CDR3 length is 15 residues. In nucleotides, the CDR3 is TGTGCCAGCAGCCCGCCCCGAGCGGCGAGATACGAGCAGTACTTC. It translates to CASSPPRAARYEQYF.

The chain combines TRBV6-5 with TRBJ1-2, with D possibly matching TRBD1 (5 bases). Germline CDR1 and CDR2: MNHEY and SVGAGI. There are 13 residues in the CDR3. The ends were cut back, 8 bases at V and 4 bases at J, with 14 bases in the middle. For the CDR3, the DNA is TGTGCCAGCCGGGGGTATGGGGCCTATGGCTACACCTTC. It encodes CASRGYGAYGYTF.

The chain joins TRBV11-1 to TRBJ2-1; D gene ambiguous. Germline CDR1 SGHAT, CDR2 FQDESV (reference sequence). V lost 2 bases and J lost 4, with 6 bases in between. The length of the CDR3 is 13 residues. The CDR3 nucleotides are TGTGCCAGCAGCTTAAGTCAGTACAATGAGCAGTTCTTC. This translates into CASSLSQYNEQFF.